This T cell receptor (beta chain) is drawn from a study of graft-versus-host responses after intestinal transplantation. The J segment lost 5 bases and the V segment lost 3 bases, leaving 7 bases of the junction unmatched. CDR3 size: 15 residues. Germline lookup yields CDR1 KGHSH and CDR2 LQKENI. Clones were sequenced by immunoSEQ multiplex PCR, and TCRdb holds only the in-frame ones, with some missing. The profile shows around 25,000 clones, roughly 43% of them singletons. Whole-study findings and limits: Recipient-marrow GvH clones were detected, some having first appeared in ileum or blood.

The gene calls are TRBV18 and TRBJ1-5; TRBD1 matches at 7 bases. This receptor was taken from a human patient who received an intestinal transplant. Source: alloreactive CD4+ T cells from a mixed lymphocyte reaction culture, taken before intestinal transplant. Subset meaning: CFSE-low proliferating T cells sorted from approximately 6-day pre-transplant mixed lymphocyte reaction (GvH or HvG direction). CDR3 nucleotide sequence: TGTGCCAGCTCACCCGGACAGGAAACTCATCAGCCCCAGCATTTT. Protein sequence: CASSPGQETHQPQHF.